A selection of T cell receptor beta chains follows, all from one sample in a study of early T cells in non-severe SARS-CoV-2 infection. TCRdb re-derived calls from the 5' RACE reads in MiXCR, one entry per CDR3 protein. This table has roughly 80,000 distinct CDR3 sequences, about a sixth appearing once. Source material: whole blood. The origin of the receptors is an adult who was a healthcare worker with PCR-confirmed SARS-CoV-2 infection or an uninfected control (not recorded which). CDR3s include the opening cysteine and the closing phenylalanine or tryptophan. The D gene is left open where the match is weak. Clone sizes are given selectively: once, few, many, or a class where the clone is expanded.

CDR3aa: CASSSYSGGYEQFF; CDR3nt: TGTGCCAGCAGTTCATATAGCGGAGGGTATGAGCAGTTCTTC; j_gene: TRBJ2-1; d_gene: -; v_gene: TRBV27; abundance: -; len: 14
CDR3aa: CSARDLEGLVGYEQYF; CDR3nt: TGCAGTGCTAGAGATCTTGAGGGACTAGTCGGCTACGAGCAGTACTTC; j_gene: TRBJ2-7; d_gene: TRBD2; v_gene: TRBV20-1; abundance: few; len: 16
CDR3aa: CSARKVQFNSPLHF; CDR3nt: TGCAGTGCTAGAAAAGTACAGTTCAATTCACCCCTCCACTTT; j_gene: TRBJ1-6; d_gene: -; v_gene: TRBV20-1; abundance: -; len: 14
CDR3aa: CATSDRYYNEQFF; CDR3nt: TGTGCCACCAGTGACCGATATTACAATGAGCAGTTCTTC; j_gene: TRBJ2-1; d_gene: -; v_gene: TRBV24-1; abundance: few; len: 13
CDR3aa: CASSPRDTGELFF; CDR3nt: TGTGCCAGCTCACCACGAGACACCGGGGAGCTGTTTTTT; j_gene: TRBJ2-2; d_gene: -; v_gene: TRBV18; abundance: few; len: 13
CDR3aa: CAWSPGPSYNEQFF; CDR3nt: TGTGCCTGGTCCCCGGGACCTTCCTACAATGAGCAGTTCTTC; j_gene: TRBJ2-1; d_gene: -; v_gene: TRBV30; abundance: few; len: 14
CDR3aa: CASSLGGATNEKLFF; CDR3nt: TGTGCCAGCAGTTTGGGCGGGGCAACTAATGAAAAACTGTTTTTT; j_gene: TRBJ1-4; d_gene: -; v_gene: TRBV28; abundance: few; len: 15
CDR3aa: CASSFRLAGDHPYEQYF; CDR3nt: TGTGCCAGCAGCTTCCGCCTAGCGGGGGATCATCCCTACGAGCAGTACTTC; j_gene: TRBJ2-7; d_gene: TRBD2; v_gene: TRBV5-6; abundance: -; len: 17
CDR3aa: CASRPQGAQTTNEKLFF; CDR3nt: TGTGCCAGCAGACCACAGGGAGCGCAAACAACTAATGAAAAACTGTTTTTT; j_gene: TRBJ1-4; d_gene: -; v_gene: TRBV11-2; abundance: many; len: 17
CDR3aa: CASSSRARTDTQYF; CDR3nt: TGTGCCAGCAGCTCGCGGGCCCGCACAGATACGCAGTATTTT; j_gene: TRBJ2-3; d_gene: -; v_gene: TRBV5-4; abundance: few; len: 14
CDR3aa: CASSLGQTNKAFF; CDR3nt: TGCGCCAGCAGCTTGGGACAGACCAATAAAGCTTTCTTT; j_gene: TRBJ1-1; d_gene: -; v_gene: TRBV5-1; abundance: few; len: 13
CDR3aa: CASSDSIASYYGYTF; CDR3nt: TGTGCCAGCAGTGACTCGATTGCAAGCTACTATGGCTACACCTTC; j_gene: TRBJ1-2; d_gene: -; v_gene: TRBV6-4; abundance: -; len: 15
CDR3aa: CASSSRDTSSYNEQFF; CDR3nt: TGTGCCAGCAGCTCCCGGGACACGAGCTCCTACAATGAGCAGTTCTTC; j_gene: TRBJ2-1; d_gene: -; v_gene: TRBV5-5; abundance: -; len: 16
CDR3aa: CASSLKPGQNYEQYF; CDR3nt: TGTGCCAGCAGCCTTAAACCGGGACAGAACTACGAGCAGTACTTC; j_gene: TRBJ2-7; d_gene: TRBD1; v_gene: TRBV7-6; abundance: few; len: 15
CDR3aa: CASSPESYYGYTF; CDR3nt: TGCGCCAGCAGCCCAGAGAGTTACTATGGCTACACCTTC; j_gene: TRBJ1-2; d_gene: -; v_gene: TRBV5-1; abundance: -; len: 13
CDR3aa: CASHAMAGNTIYF; CDR3nt: TGTGCCTCTCATGCCATGGCGGGAAACACCATATATTTT; j_gene: TRBJ1-3; d_gene: -; v_gene: TRBV10-3; abundance: -; len: 13
CDR3aa: CASSPPPARVNEQFF; CDR3nt: TGTGCCAGCAGTCCACCCCCGGCTAGGGTGAATGAGCAGTTCTTC; j_gene: TRBJ2-1; d_gene: -; v_gene: TRBV12-3/TRBV12-4; abundance: -; len: 15
CDR3aa: CASSKFPSGKTQETQYF; CDR3nt: TGTGCCAGCAGCAAATTTCCTAGCGGGAAGACTCAAGAGACCCAGTACTTC; j_gene: TRBJ2-5; d_gene: -; v_gene: TRBV21-1; abundance: -; len: 17
CDR3aa: CASSQDSRPDLYGYTF; CDR3nt: TGTGCCAGCAGCCAAGATTCGAGGCCGGACCTCTATGGCTACACCTTC; j_gene: TRBJ1-2; d_gene: -; v_gene: TRBV3-1; abundance: few; len: 16
CDR3aa: CASSLSSRRPQHF; CDR3nt: TGTGCCAGCAGTTTATCTTCCAGAAGGCCCCAGCATTTT; j_gene: TRBJ1-5; d_gene: -; v_gene: TRBV27; abundance: -; len: 13
CDR3aa: CASRSARPGRTGELFF; CDR3nt: TGTGCCAGCAGATCGGCCAGGCCTGGGAGAACCGGGGAGCTGTTTTTT; j_gene: TRBJ2-2; d_gene: -; v_gene: TRBV12-3/TRBV12-4; abundance: -; len: 16
CDR3aa: CSVEGGTVSYNEQFF; CDR3nt: TGCAGCGTTGAGGGGGGGACAGTCTCCTACAATGAGCAGTTCTTC; j_gene: TRBJ2-1; d_gene: -; v_gene: TRBV29-1; abundance: -; len: 15
CDR3aa: CSVETGGFSTEAFF; CDR3nt: TGCAGCGTTGAGACAGGGGGCTTTAGCACTGAAGCTTTCTTT; j_gene: TRBJ1-1; d_gene: TRBD1; v_gene: TRBV29-1; abundance: -; len: 14
CDR3aa: CSSREALQETQYF; CDR3nt: TGCAGCTCGAGGGAGGCCCTTCAAGAGACCCAGTACTTC; j_gene: TRBJ2-5; d_gene: -; v_gene: TRBV29-1; abundance: -; len: 13
CDR3aa: CASSNSDKGGYTF; CDR3nt: TGTGCCAGCAGTAATTCGGACAAAGGTGGCTACACCTTC; j_gene: TRBJ1-2; d_gene: -; v_gene: TRBV11-2; abundance: few; len: 13
CDR3aa: CASSVGGRVEAGELFF; CDR3nt: TGTGCCAGCAGCGTAGGAGGCAGGGTTGAAGCCGGGGAGCTGTTTTTT; j_gene: TRBJ2-2; d_gene: -; v_gene: TRBV9; abundance: once; len: 16
CDR3aa: CASRLAGYEQYF; CDR3nt: TGTGCCAGCAGGCTAGCTGGCTACGAGCAGTACTTC; j_gene: TRBJ2-7; d_gene: -; v_gene: TRBV2; abundance: -; len: 12
CDR3aa: CASRLGQPPRGYTF; CDR3nt: TGTGCCAGCAGGCTGGGACAGCCCCCCCGAGGCTACACCTTC; j_gene: TRBJ1-2; d_gene: TRBD1; v_gene: TRBV28; abundance: few; len: 14
CDR3aa: CSARDLQGFNSPLHF; CDR3nt: TGCAGTGCTAGAGATCTGCAGGGCTTTAATTCACCCCTCCACTTT; j_gene: TRBJ1-6; d_gene: -; v_gene: TRBV20-1; abundance: few; len: 15
CDR3aa: CASSPWGPNSYNEQFF; CDR3nt: TGTGCCAGCTCACCATGGGGCCCTAACTCCTACAATGAGCAGTTCTTC; j_gene: TRBJ2-1; d_gene: -; v_gene: TRBV18; abundance: few; len: 16
CDR3aa: CAWRLPATDTQYF; CDR3nt: TGTGCCTGGAGACTTCCCGCCACAGATACGCAGTATTTT; j_gene: TRBJ2-3; d_gene: -; v_gene: TRBV30; abundance: few; len: 13
CDR3aa: CASSLSSLSEQFF; CDR3nt: TGTGCCAGCAGCTTGAGTAGTCTCAGTGAGCAGTTCTTC; j_gene: TRBJ2-1; d_gene: -; v_gene: TRBV7-6; abundance: few; len: 13
CDR3aa: CASSLGLAGDTQYF; CDR3nt: TGTGCCAGCAGCTTAGGACTAGCAGGAGATACGCAGTATTTT; j_gene: TRBJ2-3; d_gene: TRBD2; v_gene: TRBV7-3; abundance: few; len: 14
CDR3aa: CASSYGSPRVTEAFF; CDR3nt: TGTGCCAGCAGCTATGGCAGTCCCCGGGTCACTGAAGCTTTCTTT; j_gene: TRBJ1-1; d_gene: -; v_gene: TRBV11-3; abundance: few; len: 15
CDR3aa: CASSRGALSYNEQFF; CDR3nt: TGTGCCAGCAGCCGGGGGGCCCTGTCCTACAATGAGCAGTTCTTC; j_gene: TRBJ2-1; d_gene: -; v_gene: TRBV6-2/TRBV6-3; abundance: few; len: 15
CDR3aa: CSVEESSGANVLTF; CDR3nt: TGCAGCGTTGAAGAGAGCTCTGGGGCCAACGTCCTGACTTTC; j_gene: TRBJ2-6; d_gene: -; v_gene: TRBV29-1; abundance: few; len: 14
CDR3aa: CASSRYLGGQGQPYEQYF; CDR3nt: TGTGCCAGCAGTCGATATTTAGGGGGACAGGGGCAACCCTACGAGCAGTACTTC; j_gene: TRBJ2-7; d_gene: TRBD1; v_gene: TRBV6-6; abundance: -; len: 18
CDR3aa: CASSKGTSGYQETQYF; CDR3nt: TGTGCCAGCAGCAAAGGGACTAGCGGGTACCAAGAGACCCAGTACTTC; j_gene: TRBJ2-5; d_gene: TRBD2; v_gene: TRBV7-9; abundance: few; len: 16
CDR3aa: CASSWTSGDQETQYF; CDR3nt: TGCGCCAGCAGCTGGACTAGCGGGGACCAAGAGACCCAGTACTTC; j_gene: TRBJ2-5; d_gene: TRBD2; v_gene: TRBV5-1; abundance: few; len: 15
CDR3aa: CASSPARGGEAFF; CDR3nt: TGTGCCAGCAGCCCGGCCAGGGGGGGTGAAGCTTTCTTT; j_gene: TRBJ1-1; d_gene: TRBD1; v_gene: TRBV11-2; abundance: few; len: 13
CDR3aa: CSARGPRYNEQFF; CDR3nt: TGCAGTGCTAGAGGTCCCAGGTACAATGAGCAGTTCTTC; j_gene: TRBJ2-1; d_gene: -; v_gene: TRBV20-1; abundance: -; len: 13
CDR3aa: CASSYQGRTLVF; CDR3nt: TGTGCCAGCAGTTACCAGGGCAGGACCCTCGTATTT; j_gene: TRBJ1-1; d_gene: -; v_gene: TRBV6-5; abundance: few; len: 12
CDR3aa: CASSQATVSGNTIYF; CDR3nt: TGTGCCAGCAGCCAAGCGACAGTCTCTGGAAACACCATATATTTT; j_gene: TRBJ1-3; d_gene: -; v_gene: TRBV4-2; abundance: few; len: 15
CDR3aa: CSVAAGGADTQYF; CDR3nt: TGCAGCGTTGCGGCAGGGGGAGCAGATACGCAGTATTTT; j_gene: TRBJ2-3; d_gene: TRBD1; v_gene: TRBV29-1; abundance: -; len: 13
CDR3aa: CASSLGHSRDIQYF; CDR3nt: TGTGCCAGCAGCTTGGGACACTCCCGGGACATTCAGTACTTC; j_gene: TRBJ2-4; d_gene: -; v_gene: TRBV7-8; abundance: -; len: 14